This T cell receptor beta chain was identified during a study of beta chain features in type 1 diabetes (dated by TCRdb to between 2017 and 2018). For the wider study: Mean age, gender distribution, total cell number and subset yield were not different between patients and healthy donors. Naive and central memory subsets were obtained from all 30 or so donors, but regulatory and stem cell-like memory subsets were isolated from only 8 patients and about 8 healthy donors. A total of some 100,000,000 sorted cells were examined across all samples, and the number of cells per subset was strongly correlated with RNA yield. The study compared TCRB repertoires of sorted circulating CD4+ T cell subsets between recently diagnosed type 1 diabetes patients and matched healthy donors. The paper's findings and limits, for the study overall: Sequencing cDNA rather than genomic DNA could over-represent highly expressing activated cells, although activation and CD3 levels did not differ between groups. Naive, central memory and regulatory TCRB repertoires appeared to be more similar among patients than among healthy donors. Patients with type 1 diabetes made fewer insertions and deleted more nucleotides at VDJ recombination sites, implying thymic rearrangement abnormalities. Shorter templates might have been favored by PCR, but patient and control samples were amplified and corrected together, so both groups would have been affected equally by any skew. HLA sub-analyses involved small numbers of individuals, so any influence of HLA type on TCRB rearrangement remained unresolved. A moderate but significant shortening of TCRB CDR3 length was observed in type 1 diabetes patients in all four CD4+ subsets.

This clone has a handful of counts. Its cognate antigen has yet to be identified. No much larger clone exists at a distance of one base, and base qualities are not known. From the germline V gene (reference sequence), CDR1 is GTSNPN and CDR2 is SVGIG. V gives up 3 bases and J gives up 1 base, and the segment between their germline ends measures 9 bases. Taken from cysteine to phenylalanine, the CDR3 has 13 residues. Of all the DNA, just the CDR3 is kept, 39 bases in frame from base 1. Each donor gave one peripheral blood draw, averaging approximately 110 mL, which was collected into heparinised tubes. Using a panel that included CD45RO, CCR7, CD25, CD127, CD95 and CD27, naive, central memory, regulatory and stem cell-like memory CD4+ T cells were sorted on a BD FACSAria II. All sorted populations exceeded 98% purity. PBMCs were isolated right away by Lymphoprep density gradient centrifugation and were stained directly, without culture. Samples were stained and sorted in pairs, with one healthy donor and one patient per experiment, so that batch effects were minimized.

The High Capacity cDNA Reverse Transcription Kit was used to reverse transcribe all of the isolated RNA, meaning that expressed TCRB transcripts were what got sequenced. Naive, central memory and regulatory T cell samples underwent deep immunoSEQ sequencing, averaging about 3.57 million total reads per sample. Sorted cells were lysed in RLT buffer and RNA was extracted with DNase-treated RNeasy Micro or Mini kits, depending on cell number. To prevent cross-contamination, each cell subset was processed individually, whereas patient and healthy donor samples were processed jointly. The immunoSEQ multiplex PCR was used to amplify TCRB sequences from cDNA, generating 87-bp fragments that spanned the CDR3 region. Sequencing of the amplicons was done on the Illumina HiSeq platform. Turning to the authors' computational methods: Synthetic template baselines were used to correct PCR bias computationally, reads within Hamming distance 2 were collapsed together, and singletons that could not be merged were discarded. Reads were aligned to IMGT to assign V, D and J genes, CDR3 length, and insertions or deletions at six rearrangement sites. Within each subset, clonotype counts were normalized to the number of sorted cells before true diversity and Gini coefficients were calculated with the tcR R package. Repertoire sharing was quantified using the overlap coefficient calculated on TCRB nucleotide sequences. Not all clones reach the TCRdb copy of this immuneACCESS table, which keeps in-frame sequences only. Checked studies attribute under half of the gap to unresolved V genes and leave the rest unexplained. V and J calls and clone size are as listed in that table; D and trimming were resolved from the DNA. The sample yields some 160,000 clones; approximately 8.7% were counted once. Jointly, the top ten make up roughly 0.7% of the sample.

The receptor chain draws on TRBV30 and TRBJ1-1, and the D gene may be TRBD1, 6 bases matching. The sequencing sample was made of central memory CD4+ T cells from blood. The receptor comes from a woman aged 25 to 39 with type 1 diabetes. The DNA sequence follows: TGTGCCTGGAGGTACAGGGCGAACACTGAAGCTTTCTTT. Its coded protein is CAWRYRANTEAFF.